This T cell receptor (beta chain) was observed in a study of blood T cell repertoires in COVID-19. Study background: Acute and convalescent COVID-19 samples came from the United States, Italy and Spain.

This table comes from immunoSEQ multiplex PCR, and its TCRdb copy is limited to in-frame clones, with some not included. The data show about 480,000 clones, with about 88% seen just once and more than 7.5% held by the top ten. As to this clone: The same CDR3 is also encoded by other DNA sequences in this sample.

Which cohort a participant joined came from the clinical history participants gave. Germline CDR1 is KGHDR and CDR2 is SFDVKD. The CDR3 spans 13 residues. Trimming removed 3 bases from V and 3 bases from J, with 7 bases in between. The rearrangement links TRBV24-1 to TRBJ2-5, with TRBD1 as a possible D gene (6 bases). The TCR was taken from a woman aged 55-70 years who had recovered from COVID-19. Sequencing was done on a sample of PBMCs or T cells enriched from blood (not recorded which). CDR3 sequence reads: CATSDAGEETQYF. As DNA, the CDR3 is TGTGCCACCAGTGATGCAGGGGAAGAGACCCAGTACTTC.